The subject of this entry is one T cell receptor beta chain. Its specificity is not known. The data stem from a study of T cells after yellow fever vaccination. Study results and limitations: Clonotype sharing between CD4 and CD8 compartments was small. FACS-sorted repertoires could harbor abundant contaminating bulk-population clonotypes. At 95% to 96% for CD4 and approximately 88% for CD8, most primary-vaccination clones showed up again after the booster.

V lost 2 bases and J 1 base, leaving 12 bases between the germline ends. The V gene's germline CDR1 is SGHRS and CDR2 YFSETQ. There are 15 residues in the CDR3. TCRdb ran MiXCR on the 5' RACE reads and lists one entry per CDR3 protein. This table has hundreds of thousands of distinct CDR3 sequences, 9% to 15% appearing once. This receptor was identified in a young man who received the YFV17D yellow fever vaccine. The chain is built from TRBV5-1 and TRBJ2-5; D remains unclear. Sequencing was performed on PBMCs, taken on the day of the yellow fever booster vaccination. Here the CDR3 reads CASSFAPTPQETQYF. In DNA, the CDR3 is TGCGCCAGCAGCTTCGCCCCGACACCCCAAGAGACCCAGTACTTC.